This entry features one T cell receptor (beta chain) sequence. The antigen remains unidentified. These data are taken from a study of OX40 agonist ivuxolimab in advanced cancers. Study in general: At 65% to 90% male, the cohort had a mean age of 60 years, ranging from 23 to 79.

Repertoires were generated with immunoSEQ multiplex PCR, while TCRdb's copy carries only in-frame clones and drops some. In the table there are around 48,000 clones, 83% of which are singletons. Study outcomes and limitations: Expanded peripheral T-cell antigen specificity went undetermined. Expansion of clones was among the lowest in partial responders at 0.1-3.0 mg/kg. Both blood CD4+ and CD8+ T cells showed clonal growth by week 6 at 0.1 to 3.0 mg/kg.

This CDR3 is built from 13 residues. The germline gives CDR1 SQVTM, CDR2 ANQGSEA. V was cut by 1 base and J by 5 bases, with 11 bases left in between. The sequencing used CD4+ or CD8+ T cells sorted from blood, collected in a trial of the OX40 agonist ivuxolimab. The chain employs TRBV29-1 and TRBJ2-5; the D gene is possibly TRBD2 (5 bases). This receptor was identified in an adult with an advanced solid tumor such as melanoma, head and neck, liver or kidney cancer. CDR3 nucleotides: TGCAGCGTTGAAGTTGAGGGTTGGGAGACCCAGTACTTC. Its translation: CSVEVEGWETQYF.